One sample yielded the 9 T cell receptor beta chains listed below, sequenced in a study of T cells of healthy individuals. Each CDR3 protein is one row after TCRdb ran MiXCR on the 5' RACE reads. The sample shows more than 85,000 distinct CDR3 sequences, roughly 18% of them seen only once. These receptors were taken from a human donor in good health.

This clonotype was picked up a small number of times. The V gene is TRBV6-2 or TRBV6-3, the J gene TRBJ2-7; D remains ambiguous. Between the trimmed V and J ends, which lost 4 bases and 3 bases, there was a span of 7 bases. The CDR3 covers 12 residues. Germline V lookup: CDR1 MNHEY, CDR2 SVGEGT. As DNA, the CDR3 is TGTGCCAGCAGTTCCACTTACTACGAGCAGTACTTC. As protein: CASSSTYYEQYF.

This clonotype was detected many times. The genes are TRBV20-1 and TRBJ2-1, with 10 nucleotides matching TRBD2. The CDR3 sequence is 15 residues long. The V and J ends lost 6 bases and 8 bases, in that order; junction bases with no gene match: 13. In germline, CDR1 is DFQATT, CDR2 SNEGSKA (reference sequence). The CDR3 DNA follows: TGCAGTGCAACCCTGGCTAGCGGGAGCCTCTATGAGCAGTTCTTC. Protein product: CSATLASGSLYEQFF.

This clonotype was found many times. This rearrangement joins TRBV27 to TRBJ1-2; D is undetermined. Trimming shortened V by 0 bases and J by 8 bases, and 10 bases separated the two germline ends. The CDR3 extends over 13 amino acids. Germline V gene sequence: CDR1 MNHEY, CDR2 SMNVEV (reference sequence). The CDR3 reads CASSLSRIRGYTF. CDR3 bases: TGTGCCAGCAGTTTATCCAGGATAAGGGGCTACACCTTC.

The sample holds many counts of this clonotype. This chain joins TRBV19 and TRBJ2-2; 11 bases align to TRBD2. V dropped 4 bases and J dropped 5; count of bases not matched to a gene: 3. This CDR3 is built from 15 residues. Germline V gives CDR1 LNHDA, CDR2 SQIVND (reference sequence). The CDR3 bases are TGTGCCAGTAGTAAGGCTAGCGGGGGGACCGGGGAGCTGTTTTTT. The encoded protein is CASSKASGGTGELFF.

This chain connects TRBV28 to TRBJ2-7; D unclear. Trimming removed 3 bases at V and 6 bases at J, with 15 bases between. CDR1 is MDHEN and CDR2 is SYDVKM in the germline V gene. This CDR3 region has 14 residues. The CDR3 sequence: CASSFPPLAREQYF. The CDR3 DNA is TGTGCCAGCAGTTTCCCCCCGCTGGCTCGCGAGCAGTACTTC.

The CDR3 DNA is TGCGCCAGCAGCCCGGGGACAGAAGATCAGCCCCAGCATTTT. This codes for CASSPGTEDQPQHF. The genes are TRBV5-1 and TRBJ1-5, with 7 bases that match TRBD1. The CDR3 spans 14 residues. Germline-derived CDR1 and CDR2 are SGHRS and YFSETQ. Trimming at V came to 4 bases and at J to 5 bases, leaving 6 bases not matched to a gene.

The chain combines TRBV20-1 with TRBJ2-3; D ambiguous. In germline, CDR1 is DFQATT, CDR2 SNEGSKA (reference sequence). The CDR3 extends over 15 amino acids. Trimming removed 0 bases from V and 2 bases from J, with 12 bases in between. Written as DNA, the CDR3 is TGCAGTGCTAGAGATCAACAACAGTACACAGATACGCAGTATTTT. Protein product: CSARDQQQYTDTQYF.

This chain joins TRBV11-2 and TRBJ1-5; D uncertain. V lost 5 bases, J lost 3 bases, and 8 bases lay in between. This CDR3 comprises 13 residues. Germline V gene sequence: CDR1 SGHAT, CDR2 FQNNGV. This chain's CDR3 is CASSRGYNQPQHF. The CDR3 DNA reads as TGTGCCAGCAGCCGTGGATACAATCAGCCCCAGCATTTT.

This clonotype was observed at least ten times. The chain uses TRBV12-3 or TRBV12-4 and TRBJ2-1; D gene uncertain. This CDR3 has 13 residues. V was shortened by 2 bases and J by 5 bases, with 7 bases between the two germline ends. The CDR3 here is CASSLSGNNEQFF. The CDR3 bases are TGTGCCAGCAGTTTATCTGGGAACAATGAGCAGTTCTTC.